The T cell receptor beta chain described here comes from a study of T cells after yellow fever vaccination. In its sample, this clonotype was seen a few times. The CDR3 runs 15 residues. The germline V gene encodes CDR1 LGHNA and CDR2 YSLEER. The V end lost 1 base, the J end lost 0 bases, and 10 bases lay between the germline ends. 5'RACE template switching added a universal primer site and UMIs to TCR cDNA. TCRdb passed the 5' RACE reads through MiXCR, listing each CDR3 protein once. The sample has almost 600,000 distinct CDR3 sequences; about 13% are singletons. The receptor was derived from a man aged 25 to 45 who received the YFV17D yellow fever vaccine. Specimen: PBMCs, collected on the day of the yellow fever booster vaccination. This chain links TRBV4-3 with TRBJ2-7, with D unresolved. CDR3 sequence reads: CASSQVKGSSYEQYF. The DNA for the CDR3 is TGCGCCAGCAGCCAAGTCAAAGGTAGCTCCTACGAGCAGTACTTC.